Presented here are 11 T cell receptor beta chains from one specimen sequenced in a study of cytomegalovirus exposure and HLA in healthy donors. Use of 60 Vbeta and 13 Jbeta primers characterized the PCR. Clones were read by immunoSEQ multiplex PCR, and TCRdb kept only the in-frame ones, dropping some. The sample lists some 170,000 clones, about 72% seen once, with under 2.5% in the top ten. Sequencing was done on a sample of PBMCs. These receptors were obtained from a human donor in good health.

This clone was picked up one time. V and J are TRBV27 and TRBJ1-2; possibly TRBD1 for D (6 bases). The V gene lost 0 bases and the J gene lost 6 bases, with 11 bases spanning the gap. Germline V gene data show CDR1 as MNHEY and CDR2 as SMNVEV (reference sequence). The CDR3 extends over 14 amino acids. The CDR3 loop is CASSLSRSGDGYTF. CDR3 bases: TGTGCCAGCAGTTTATCGAGGTCAGGGGATGGCTACACCTTC.

The V gene is TRBV6-5, the J gene TRBJ2-2; 9 bases line up with TRBD1. The CDR3 contains 15 residues. V dropped 2 bases and J dropped 5; count of bases not matched to a gene: 3. The germline CDR1 and CDR2 sequences are MNHEY and SVGAGI. CDR3 region: CASSYGTGLTGELFF. CDR3 coding DNA: TGTGCCAGCAGTTACGGGACAGGGTTGACCGGGGAGCTGTTTTTT.

This clone was counted once. V and J are TRBV7-2 and TRBJ2-7, with no clear D. From germline, CDR1 is SGHTA and CDR2 FQGNSA. The V end lost 0 bases, the J end lost 2 bases, and 8 bases lay between the germline ends. This CDR3 is built from 14 residues. CDR3 loop: CASSLALAAYEQYF. CDR3 bases: TGTGCCAGCAGCTTAGCGCTGGCAGCCTACGAGCAGTACTTC.

The chain joins TRBV7-2 to TRBJ1-2, with TRBD1 matching 7 bases. CDR1 and CDR2 (germline): SGHTA, FQGNSA. The CDR3 loop spans 14 amino acids. Trimming cost V 5 bases and J 6 bases; bases outside gene matches: 9. The CDR3 region is CASSHGQEYNGYTF. CDR3 nucleotides: TGTGCCAGCAGCCACGGACAGGAATATAATGGCTACACCTTC.

This clone was recorded only once. The chain is built from TRBV7-8 and TRBJ2-5, with 11 bases that match TRBD2. The CDR3 consists of 17 residues. The V gene's germline CDR1 is SGHVS and CDR2 FQNEAQ. After removal of 1 base from V and 3 bases from J, the junction contained 7 bases not matched to a gene. The CDR3 sequence: CASSLGVSGGAEETQYF. The CDR3 bases are TGTGCCAGCAGCTTAGGCGTTAGCGGGGGGGCGGAAGAGACCCAGTACTTC.

The chain combines TRBV11-3 with TRBJ2-1; 7 nucleotides line up with TRBD1. The CDR3 is 16 amino acids. Germline CDR1 reads SGHNT; CDR2 reads YENEEA. V was pared by 4 bases and J by 5 bases, with 11 bases of the junction left unmatched. The CDR3 sequence: CASSSHSGTANNEQFF. DNA for the CDR3: TGTGCCAGCAGCTCCCACTCCGGGACAGCAAACAATGAGCAGTTCTTC.

This clone was counted a few times. CDR3 amino acids: CAISESMAGERSPLHF. CDR3 nucleotide sequence: TGTGCCATCAGTGAGTCGATGGCAGGGGAAAGGTCACCCCTCCACTTT. The chain is built from TRBV10-3 and TRBJ1-6; tentative D call: TRBD1 (6 bases). Germline V gene lookup returns CDR1 ENHRY and CDR2 SYGVKD. This CDR3 spans 16 amino acids. V was pared by 0 bases and J by 10 bases, with 16 bases between.

V and J are TRBV5-6 and TRBJ1-2; D perhaps matches TRBD1 (5 bases). The CDR3 is made up of 16 amino acids. Per germline, CDR1 SGHDT and CDR2 YYEEEE. Between the trimmed V and J ends, which lost 0 bases and 4 bases, there was a span of 16 bases. CDR3 DNA sequence: TGTGCCAGCAGCTTGGCCACTCCTTCTCAGGGCTATGGCTACACCTTC. It codes for CASSLATPSQGYGYTF.

This sequence joins TRBV2 and TRBJ1-6, with TRBD1 matching 9 bases. V lost 5 bases, J lost 10 bases, and 6 bases stayed unmatched. Germline V gene sequence: CDR1 SNHLY, CDR2 FYNNEI. The CDR3 has 14 amino acids. The CDR3 loop is CASSRTGEESPLHF. CDR3 in DNA: TGTGCCAGCAGTCGGACAGGGGAAGAGTCACCCCTCCACTTT.

The chain employs TRBV14 and TRBJ2-7, with a tentative D call TRBD1 (5 bases). Germline CDR1 SGHDN, CDR2 FVKESK. Trimming shortened V by 1 base and J by 6 bases, and 13 bases separated the two germline ends. CDR3 length equals 14 residues. The DNA of the CDR3 is TGTGCCAGCAGCCAAGTTGTGACAGAAGCCGAGCAGTACTTC. Its protein is CASSQVVTEAEQYF.

The J gene is TRBJ1-2, the V gene TRBV5-6; D is possibly TRBD1 (5 bases). V shed 1 base and J shed 8 bases, with 9 bases lying between them. The CDR3 contains 12 residues. From germline, CDR1 is SGHDT and CDR2 YYEEEE. The CDR3 is CASSLRGKGYTF. The CDR3 DNA reads TGTGCCAGCAGCTTGAGGGGAAAGGGCTACACCTTC.